This T cell receptor (beta chain) was recorded in a study of shared clonotypes between healthy human individuals. About the study: Every donor yielded three CD4 naive, three CD4 memory, two CD8 naive and one CD8 memory plate. Study-wide points: Non-shared clonotypes had lower generation probabilities than clonotypes shared by all four sorted-subset donors.

The DNA input per sorted-subset replicate PCR was approximately 210 ng, corresponding to tens of thousands of T cell genomes. Sequencing used immunoSEQ multiplex PCR; TCRdb keeps in-frame clones, though not all of them. The data hold about 2.4 million clones, with approximately 93% observed a single time. As to this clone: Its antigen is still unknown.

The CDR3 is 14 residues long. The germline V gene has CDR1 SGHTA and CDR2 FQGNSA. The trim removed 6 bases at V and 5 bases at J, leaving 2 bases unmatched. The chain employs TRBV7-2 and TRBJ2-2; TRBD2 matches 11 bases. Sequencing was done on a sample of naive CD4+ T cells from PBMCs. Stated subset: CD45RA+ positively selected. This receptor was taken from a man aged 18 to 35 in good health. Some clones in this sample may be carry-over from other donors' samples. CDR3 in amino acids: CASRLAGATGELFF. The CDR3 bases are TGTGCCAGCAGACTAGCGGGGGCGACCGGGGAGCTGTTTTTT.